A selection of T cell receptor beta chains follows, all from one sample in a study of shared clonotypes between healthy human individuals. Generated by immunoSEQ multiplex PCR, the TCRdb table keeps only in-frame clones and is missing some. Counted here are 760,000 or so clones, roughly 96% occurring once; the ten biggest clones make up less than 0.25%. Sequences were obtained from naive CD8+ T cells sorted from blood. The receptors originated from a man in his thirties or forties in good health. CDR3s include the opening cysteine and the closing phenylalanine or tryptophan. D genes are given only for firm matches. Size tells how often a clone was seen (once, few, many) or the class of an expanded clone, and some rows leave it out.

D gene	J gene	V gene	clone size	CDR3 DNA	CDR3 protein
TRBD1	TRBJ2-1	TRBV7-9	.	TGTGCCAGCAGCTCGCCGGGACAGGGCTACAATGAGCAGTTCTTC	CASSSPGQGYNEQFF
.	TRBJ2-7	TRBV4-3	.	TGCGCCAGCAGCCAAGATGGAGAGCAATACGAGCAGTACTTC	CASSQDGEQYEQYF
.	TRBJ1-1	TRBV4-1	.	TGCGCCAGCAGCCCCCGGGACGGTCATGTGAACACTGAAGCTTTCTTT	CASSPRDGHVNTEAFF
.	TRBJ2-5	TRBV7-8	.	TGTGCCAGCAGCTTACCCCCTACTGACAGGCGTTGGGAGACCCAGTACTTC	CASSLPPTDRRWETQYF
.	TRBJ2-2	TRBV4-3	once	TGCGCCAGCAGCCAAGATTCAGGGGTATGGACCGGGGAGCTGTTTTTT	CASSQDSGVWTGELFF
.	TRBJ2-7	TRBV12-5	few	TGTGCTAGTGGTTTGGCGAGCCGGGACTACGAGCAGTACTTC	CASGLASRDYEQYF
.	TRBJ2-1	TRBV7-2	.	TGTGCCAGCAGCCCTACAAACAGGGAAGCGGATGAGCAGTTCTTC	CASSPTNREADEQFF
.	TRBJ2-5	TRBV4-3	.	TGCGCCAGCAGCCAAGGCGCAACTAGTACACAAGAGACCCAGTACTTC	CASSQGATSTQETQYF
.	TRBJ1-1	TRBV7-2	.	TGTGCCAGCAGCCTCACAGCCTTTGAAGCTTTCTTT	CASSLTAFEAFF
.	TRBJ2-5	TRBV4-1	.	TGCGCCAGCAGCCAAGATGTGCGGGGAGAGACCCAGTACTTC	CASSQDVRGETQYF
.	TRBJ2-1	TRBV6-5	few	TGTGCCAGCAGTAGAAACTCCTACAATGAGCAGTTCTTC	CASSRNSYNEQFF
.	TRBJ2-7	TRBV5-4	few	TGTGCCAGCAGCTTGAGTCGGGACCCTTTATACGAGCAGTACTTC	CASSLSRDPLYEQYF
.	TRBJ2-7	TRBV4-3	.	TGCGCCAGCAGCCAAGGGAAGGGCGACGGGGGCGAGCAGTACTTC	CASSQGKGDGGEQYF
TRBD2	TRBJ2-3	TRBV7-9	.	TGTGCCAGCAGCGCCAGAACCGGGAGTATGGCGGGAGGGACAGATACGCAGTATTTT	CASSARTGSMAGGTDTQYF
TRBD1	TRBJ2-7	TRBV11-3	.	TGTGCCAGCAGCTCGACAGGGGCGGCCTACGAGCAGTACTTC	CASSSTGAAYEQYF
.	TRBJ2-3	TRBV19	.	TGTGCCAGTAGACAGGGAGGGTGGACAGATACGCAGTATTTT	CASRQGGWTDTQYF
TRBD2	TRBJ2-7	TRBV5-6	once	TGTGCCAGCAGCTACGGGACTAGCGCCTACGAGCAGTACTTC	CASSYGTSAYEQYF
TRBD1	TRBJ1-2	TRBV27	once	TGTGCCAGCAGCCCACAGGGGGCGAGGAGCTATGGCTACACCTTC	CASSPQGARSYGYTF
TRBD1	TRBJ1-2	TRBV7-9	.	TGTGCCAGCAGCCCTCACCGAACAGGGGACTATGGCTACACCTTC	CASSPHRTGDYGYTF
TRBD2	TRBJ2-1	TRBV27	.	TGTGCCAGCAGTTTATTGGGTGGGAGGGCCGAAGCCTACAATGAGCAGTTCTTC	CASSLLGGRAEAYNEQFF
TRBD1	TRBJ2-7	TRBV19	.	TGTGCCAGTAGCTCTGACAGGGGAGGCGACGAGCAGTACTTC	CASSSDRGGDEQYF
TRBD1	TRBJ2-5	TRBV15	once	TGTGCCACCAGCAGTAAGACAGGGCCCCGGGGGACCCAGTACTTC	CATSSKTGPRGTQYF
TRBD2	TRBJ2-3	TRBV11-2	.	TGTGCCAGCAGCACAGTGGGACTAGCCGCAGATACGCAGTATTTT	CASSTVGLAADTQYF
.	TRBJ2-7	TRBV5-5	once	TGTGCCAGCAGTCAACTCTTGAGGGGAGTCTACGAGCAGTACTTC	CASSQLLRGVYEQYF
TRBD2	TRBJ2-1	TRBV7-2	.	TGTGCCAGCAGCTTCCTGACTAGCGGGAGTTACAATGAGCAGTTCTTC	CASSFLTSGSYNEQFF
.	TRBJ2-1	TRBV27	.	TGTGCCACCACCGGGCGGCCTGCTCTTGGTGAGCAGTTCTTC	CATTGRPALGEQFF
.	TRBJ2-1	TRBV27	.	TGTGCCAGCAGTTTAAGTTCGGGCCGTAGCTCCTACAATGAGCAGTTCTTC	CASSLSSGRSSYNEQFF
TRBD1	TRBJ1-1	TRBV13	.	TGTGCCAGCCTCAGGGGGATCCGCGGGAACACTGAAGCTTTCTTT	CASLRGIRGNTEAFF
TRBD2	TRBJ2-1	TRBV6-1	once	TGTGCCAGCAGTGAAGTCGGGACTAGCGGCCAGAGCTCCTACAATGAGCAGTTCTTC	CASSEVGTSGQSSYNEQFF